The clone carrying this TCR beta chain has only a few counts. Its antigen is currently unknown. Template switching (which added a universal primer site) was used, and cDNA carried unique molecular identifiers. TCRdb ran MiXCR on the 5' RACE reads and lists one entry per CDR3 protein. The data show around 280,000 distinct CDR3 sequences, under 9% seen once. This entry belongs to a study of identical twins. V gave up 3 bases and J gave up 7 bases, with 12 bases separating them. The CDR3 loop spans 14 amino acids. Germline V gene lookup returns CDR1 SEHNR and CDR2 FQNEAQ (reference sequence). Whole-study results and caveats: Invariant cells of the MAIT and iNKT types might have partly distorted the zero-insertion analyses. Model-predicted out-of-frame TCR alpha sharing fell below observed values in monozygotic twins.

The data were also submitted as part of a second study, on yellow fever vaccine responses in identical twins.

Specimen: memory (CD45RO+) T cells sorted from blood. The sequence came from a young woman in good health. The chain is built from TRBV7-9 and TRBJ2-2; D might be TRBD2 (6 bases). The CDR3 region is CASSFQWRVGELFF. The CDR3 coding sequence is TGTGCCAGCAGCTTCCAGTGGAGGGTCGGGGAGCTGTTTTTT.